This TCR beta chain emerged from a study of T cells in Graves' hyperthyroidism and ophthalmopathy. CDR1 and CDR2 (germline): LNHDA, SQIVND (reference sequence). The CDR3 extends over 11 amino acids. Between the trimmed V and J ends, which lost 3 bases and 7 bases, there was a span of 3 bases. Template material for amplifying TCR beta CDR3 regions consisted of RNA transcripts. Carried out on the TCR CDR3, a first-round RT-PCR used the HTBI primer set. TCRdb analysed the multiplex PCR reads with MiXCR anew, one entry per CDR3 protein. The data hold over 700,000 distinct CDR3 sequences, with approximately 40% observed a single time. Absence of ophthalmopathy progression within 18 months defined stable Graves' hyperthyroidism.

V usage is TRBV19 and J usage is TRBJ2-2; D remains ambiguous. This TCR was sampled from a woman between 40 and 55 years old with Graves' hyperthyroidism. Source material: blood. The DNA of the CDR3 is TGTGCCAGTAGTATGAACGGGGAGCTGTTTTTT. It specifies CASSMNGELFF.